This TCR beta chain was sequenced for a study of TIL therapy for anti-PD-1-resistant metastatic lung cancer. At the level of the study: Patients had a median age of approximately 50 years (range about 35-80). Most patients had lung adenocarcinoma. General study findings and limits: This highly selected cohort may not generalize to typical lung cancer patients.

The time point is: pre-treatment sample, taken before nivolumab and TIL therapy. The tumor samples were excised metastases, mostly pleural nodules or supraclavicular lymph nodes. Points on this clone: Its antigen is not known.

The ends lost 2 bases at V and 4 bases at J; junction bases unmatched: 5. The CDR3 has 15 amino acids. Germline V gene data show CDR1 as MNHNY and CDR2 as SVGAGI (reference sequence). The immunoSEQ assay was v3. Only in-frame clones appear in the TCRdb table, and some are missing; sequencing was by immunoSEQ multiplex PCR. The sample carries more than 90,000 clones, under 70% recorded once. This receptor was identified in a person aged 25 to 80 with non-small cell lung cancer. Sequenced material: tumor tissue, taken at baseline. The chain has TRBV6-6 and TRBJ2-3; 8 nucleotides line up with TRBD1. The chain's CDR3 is CASSYGQGAADTQYF. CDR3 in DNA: TGTGCCAGCAGTTACGGGCAGGGGGCTGCAGATACGCAGTATTTT.